Listed below are T cell receptor beta chains from one sample, sequenced in a study of shared clonotypes between healthy human individuals. Produced via immunoSEQ multiplex PCR; TCRdb's table is partial and in-frame only. The sample contains 450,000 to 500,000 clones, around 80% of which appear only once. The sample consisted of PBMCs. The receptors come from a woman aged 40 to 50 in good health. Some clones in this sample may be carry-over from other donors' samples. The CDR3 runs from the conserved cysteine through the conserved F or W. A D gene is named only where the DNA matches it firmly. A row's size may be missing; if present it is once, few, many or a size class.

size	V	D	J	DNA	CDR3
-	TRBV6-1	TRBD2	TRBJ2-1	TGTGCCAGCAGTGAAGTTTGGCTAGCGGGAACCAATGAGCAGTTCTTC	CASSEVWLAGTNEQFF
-	TRBV28	-	TRBJ1-4	TGTGCCAGCAGTTTAGCAGGGTTAAAGTCTAATGAAAAACTGTTTTTT	CASSLAGLKSNEKLFF
-	TRBV11-3	-	TRBJ2-3	TGTGCCAGCAGCTCGCCCGGGGGTGGCACAGATACGCAGTATTTT	CASSSPGGGTDTQYF
-	TRBV4-1	-	TRBJ2-5	TGCGCCAGCAGCCAAGAGGGGGAGACCCAGTACTTC	CASSQEGETQYF
few	TRBV7-3	-	TRBJ2-2	TGTGCCAGCAGCTTAACCGGGGAGCTGTTTTTT	CASSLTGELFF
-	TRBV19	TRBD1	TRBJ2-3	TGTGCCAGTAGCCTCGGACAGGGGACAGATACGCAGTATTTT	CASSLGQGTDTQYF
-	TRBV7-6	TRBD1	TRBJ1-4	TGTGCCAGCAGCTTAGCACTCGACAGGGAAGTGTTTTTT	CASSLALDREVFF
few	TRBV10-3	TRBD1	TRBJ2-1	TGTGCCATCAGTGAGTCGTTTACAGGGGGTCGCAATGAGCAGTTCTTC	CAISESFTGGRNEQFF
-	TRBV19	-	TRBJ2-7	TGTGCGTCCTCGGTCCGTGTCGGGGGCTCCTACGAGCAGTACTTC	CASSVRVGGSYEQYF
once	TRBV7-2	TRBD2	TRBJ2-2	TGTGCCAGCAGCTTAACTAGCGGGAGTGCCGGGGAGCTGTTTTTT	CASSLTSGSAGELFF
-	TRBV6-1	TRBD2	TRBJ2-1	TGTGCCAGCAGTGGACTAGCGGGAGGATATGAGCAGTTCTTC	CASSGLAGGYEQFF
-	TRBV7-2	-	TRBJ2-1	TGTGCCAGCAGCTTGGGCGACATCTACAATGAGCAGTTCTTC	CASSLGDIYNEQFF
-	TRBV14	-	TRBJ2-7	TGTGCCAGCAGCCAAGCCCCCTACGAGCAGTACTTC	CASSQAPYEQYF
-	TRBV5-1	-	TRBJ2-5	TGCGCCAGCAGCGCTTGGACGGAACCAGAGACCCAGTACTTC	CASSAWTEPETQYF
-	TRBV10-3	-	TRBJ1-4	TGTGCCATCAGTGACAGGGAAGGCGAAAAACTGTTTTTT	CAISDREGEKLFF
-	TRBV15	-	TRBJ1-5	TGTGCCACCAGCAGAGATCAGGTCGCTCAGCCCCAGCATTTT	CATSRDQVAQPQHF
-	TRBV2	-	TRBJ1-3	TGTGCCAGCAGTATCGGGGGCCTCTCTGGAAACACCATATATTTT	CASSIGGLSGNTIYF
-	TRBV10-3	-	TRBJ1-5	TGTGCCATCCGGGATGGCAATCAGCCCCAGCATTTT	CAIRDGNQPQHF
-	TRBV19	-	TRBJ1-2	TGTGCCAGTAGTATAGGTCGGGGATGGAATGGCTACACCTTC	CASSIGRGWNGYTF
-	TRBV7-8	-	TRBJ2-6	TGTGCCAGCAGCCACGGGCGGGCCGTCTCTGGGGCCAACGTCCTGACTTTC	CASSHGRAVSGANVLTF
-	TRBV7-9	-	TRBJ2-5	TGTGCCAGCAGCTCGATCTTAGGGGAGACCCAGTACTTC	CASSSILGETQYF
-	TRBV19	TRBD1	TRBJ1-5	TGTGCCAGTAGTACTCAACAGGGGGCGGGCAATCAGCCCCAGCATTTT	CASSTQQGAGNQPQHF
-	TRBV5-1	-	TRBJ2-2	TGCGCCAGCAGCTTGGGGGGACACCGCACCGGGGAGCTGTTTTTT	CASSLGGHRTGELFF
-	TRBV5-1	-	TRBJ1-1	TGCGCCAGCAGCCCGGGCCGCGGCAGGGGAGTTCGGAACACTGAAGCTTTCTTT	CASSPGRGRGVRNTEAFF
-	TRBV9	TRBD2	TRBJ2-7	TGTGCCAGCAGCGTAGAGGGGACTAGGGGGAACGAGCAGTACTTC	CASSVEGTRGNEQYF
-	TRBV2	-	TRBJ1-2	TGTGCCAGCGGGCAAGCCTATGGCTACACCTTC	CASGQAYGYTF
-	TRBV14	TRBD2	TRBJ2-3	TGTGCCAGCAGCCAAGGCTCTAGCGGTAGCACAGATACGCAGTATTTT	CASSQGSSGSTDTQYF